This T cell receptor (beta chain) was sequenced during a study of T-cell reconstitution after alpha-beta-depleted transplantation in children. The CDR3 has 13 residues. V was pared by 2 bases and J by 8 bases, with 12 bases between. During its preparation, the TCRbeta library received unique molecular identifiers. TCRdb reprocessed the PCR reads via MiXCR and lists one record per CDR3 protein. The sample shows 490,000 or so distinct CDR3 sequences, approximately 13% of them seen only once. The specimen was PBMCs from the stem cell graft donor, collected from the stem cell graft. The source is a human donor who donated a stem cell graft to a child with combined immunodeficiency. This chain links TRBV12-3 or TRBV12-4 with TRBJ1-2; D is ambiguous. CDR3 loop: CASSLSRAGGYTF. The CDR3 DNA sequence: TGTGCCAGCAGTTTATCCCGGGCCGGCGGCTACACCTTC.